Below, 18 T cell receptor beta chains from the same sample are listed, as sequenced in a study of tumor-infiltrating lymphocytes in primary liver carcinoma. A primer matching the constant region was used to make TCR beta cDNA from 500 to 650 ng of total RNA. For TCR beta, libraries were produced by three nested multiplex PCR rounds using slightly modified ARM-PCR. The first two PCR rounds used TRBV1-TRBV30 primers with a Cbeta primer, 10 cycles each. TCRdb reprocessed the multiplex PCR reads via MiXCR and lists one record per CDR3 protein. This table holds about 310,000 distinct CDR3 sequences, almost 60% found once. The authors took blood RNA from unsorted whole blood and also extracted germline DNA. Source material: peripheral blood. These TCRs come from a woman aged 25 to 39 with primary liver carcinoma and hepatitis B virus infection.

Regarding this clonotype: A read error may explain this, as a much larger clone is one base away. The chain carries TRBV29-1 and TRBJ1-4, with D possibly being TRBD1 (6 bases). CDR3 length: 11 residues. The germline gives CDR1 SQVTM, CDR2 ANQGSEA. V gave up 7 bases and J gave up 8 bases, with 11 bases separating them. The CDR3 region is CSAQGREKLFF. The CDR3 bases are TGCAGCGCCCAGGGGAGGGAAAAACTGTTTTTT.

In regard to this clonotype: Compared with germline, one end of the junction differs, possibly owing to a read error. The gene calls are TRBV11-2 and TRBJ2-7; D may be TRBD1 (5 bases). From germline, CDR1 is SGHAT and CDR2 FQNNGV. CDR3 length: 14 residues. This chain's CDR3 is CASSTSGIIYEQYF. CDR3 coding DNA: TGTGCCAGCAGCACCTCAGGGATTATCTACGAGCAGTATTTC.

The chain joins TRBV20-1 to TRBJ1-5, with 8 nucleotides matching TRBD1. V shed 6 bases, J shed 8 bases, and the junction held 12 bases outside the gene matches. The CDR3 extends over 14 amino acids. The germline gives CDR1 DFQATT, CDR2 SNEGSKA (reference sequence). The CDR3 region has the DNA TGCAGTGCAGAGGGGGCAGGGGGCGCGGAGCCCCAGCATTTT. The encoded protein is CSAEGAGGAEPQHF.

This clonotype was counted a few times. A much larger clone differs by one base, so this may be a read error. The chain couples TRBV11-2 to TRBJ2-3, with 10 nucleotides matching TRBD2. Germline V CDR1 and CDR2: SGHAT, FQNNGV. The ends lost 4 bases at V and 4 bases at J; junction bases unmatched: 14. CDR3 length equals 18 residues. The CDR3 DNA reads TGTGCCAGCAGCTCATACCCCGGTAGCGGGAGGTATCCAGATACGCAGTATTTT. Amino acids: CASSSYPGSGRYPDTQYF.

To note about this clonotype: This CDR3 fails to terminate in the conserved phenylalanine or tryptophan, so it likely reflects a read error. The chain recombines TRBV11-2 with TRBJ2-1; D might be TRBD2 (6 bases). The germline V gene has CDR1 SGHAT and CDR2 FQNNGV. This CDR3 has 17 amino acids. The chain's CDR3 is CASGLGGGESSYNEQFI. The CDR3, as DNA: TGTGCCAGCGGCTTAGGAGGAGGGGAGAGCTCCTACAATGAGCAGTTCATC.

This clonotype occurred many times. The V gene is TRBV11-3, the J gene TRBJ2-1; 13 positions agree with TRBD2. Germline CDR1 SGHNT, CDR2 YENEEA. The CDR3 runs to 14 residues. V lost 1 base, J lost 15 bases, and 6 bases stayed unmatched. In DNA form, the CDR3 reads TGTGCCAGCAGCTTAGTGAGGACTAGCGGGAGCCTGTTCTTC. Protein product: CASSLVRTSGSLFF.

This clonotype was detected many times. This chain links TRBV11-3 with TRBJ2-1, with 12 bases aligning to TRBD2. Trimming at V came to 5 bases and at J to 4 bases, leaving 9 bases not matched to a gene. This CDR3 has 17 residues. Germline lookup yields CDR1 SGHNT and CDR2 YENEEA. The DNA for the CDR3 is TGTGCCAGCAGCCCGAGAGGGACTAGCGGGTCTTACAATGAGCAGTTCTTC. As protein: CASSPRGTSGSYNEQFF.

For this clonotype: A much larger clone lies one base from this, so it may be a read error. V usage is TRBV6-1 and J usage is TRBJ2-7, with unresolved D. Trimming cost V 6 bases and J 2 bases, with 14 bases left between them. This CDR3 region has 14 residues. Per the germline V gene, CDR1 is MNHNS and CDR2 is SASEGT. In nucleotides, the CDR3 is TGTGCCAGCAGGGCTGCGATGGTGACCTACGAGCAGTACTTC. Translated: CASRAAMVTYEQYF.

Concerning this clonotype itself: One base away lies a much larger clone, so this may be a sequencing read error. The chain couples TRBV12-3 or TRBV12-4 to TRBJ2-5, with D perhaps matching TRBD1 (5 bases). V lost 5 bases, J lost 5 bases, and 9 bases lay in between. The CDR3 is made up of 12 amino acids. CDR3 bases: TGTGCCAGCAGTGTACCAGGGGAGACCCAGTACTTC. Translated, it gives CASSVPGETQYF.

The chain has TRBV12-3 or TRBV12-4 and TRBJ1-2; D unresolved. The CDR3 has 14 residues. The V gene lost 5 bases and the J gene lost 6 bases, with 16 bases spanning the gap. For the CDR3, the DNA is TGTGCCAGCAGTCCACGGGATTCAGGAGATGGCTACACCTTC. Translation gives CASSPRDSGDGYTF.

This clonotype was seen only a few times. The V call is TRBV4-1, the J call TRBJ2-7, with 10 bases that match TRBD2. The germline CDR1 and CDR2 sequences are MGHRA and YSYEKL. V dropped 1 base and J dropped 4; count of bases not matched to a gene: 7. This CDR3 spans 16 amino acids. CDR3 residues: CASSQGGLATIYEQYF. CDR3 bases: TGCGCCAGCAGCCAAGGGGGACTAGCGACCATATACGAGCAGTACTTC.

Here the CDR3 reads CASSLSGTSMEQYF. In nucleotides, the CDR3 is TGTGCCAGCAGTTTATCAGGGACTAGCATGGAGCAGTACTTC. The V and J genes are TRBV12-3 or TRBV12-4 and TRBJ2-7; 9 positions agree with TRBD2. V lost 2 bases and J lost 7; bases outside the gene matches: 6. The CDR3 has 14 residues.

Notes on this clonotype: At one of its ends the junction is not consistent with the germline gene, which may arise from a read error. The CDR3 protein is CASSSSDEQYF. CDR3 DNA: TGCGCCAGCAGCTCCTCCGACGAGCAGTACTTC. The rearrangement joins TRBV5-1 to TRBJ2-7; D remains ambiguous. The germline V gene encodes CDR1 SGHRS and CDR2 YFSETQ. The CDR3 has 11 amino acids. Together with reference TRBV5-1 and TRBJ2-7, the CDR3 gives the full variable domain: KAGVTQTPRYLIKTRGQQVTLSCSPISGHRSVSWYQQTPGQGLQFLFEYFSETQRNKGNFPGRFSGRQFSNSRSEMNVSTLELGDSALYLCASSSSDEQYFGPGTRLTVT.

The V and J genes are TRBV6-6 and TRBJ2-4; possibly TRBD2 for D (8 bases). Germline CDR1 reads MNHNY; CDR2 reads SVGAGI (reference sequence). V lost 7 bases and J lost 9, with 22 bases in between. This CDR3 comprises 15 residues. CDR3 in DNA: TGTGCCAGCAAACGGACTAGCAGCAGGGGGAGCATTCAGTACTTC. Encoded protein: CASKRTSSRGSIQYF.

In this sample, this clonotype is medium-sized. The chain uses TRBV4-1 and TRBJ1-1, with 7 bases lining up with TRBD1. The CDR3 loop spans 16 amino acids. Per the germline V gene, CDR1 is MGHRA and CDR2 is YSYEKL. Trimming at V came to 1 base and at J to 5 bases, leaving 10 bases not matched to a gene. The CDR3 is CASSQVLDRERTEAFF. The CDR3 coding sequence is TGCGCCAGCAGCCAAGTTCTTGACAGGGAGCGAACTGAAGCTTTCTTT.

V is TRBV12-3 or TRBV12-4 and J is TRBJ1-1, with a tentative D call TRBD1 (5 bases). The CDR3 extends over 13 amino acids. Trimming left V 6 bases short and J 6 bases short, with 14 bases between. The chain's CDR3 is CASRMQGRAEAFF. The CDR3 bases are TGTGCCAGCAGGATGCAGGGTAGGGCTGAAGCTTTCTTT.

With respect to this clonotype: An end of the junction does not agree with germline; a read error may underlie this. The rearrangement uses TRBV11-2 and TRBJ2-2, with D unclear. The V gene's germline CDR1 is SGHAT and CDR2 FQNNGV. The CDR3 is 16 amino acids. CDR3 in amino acids: CASSPDSQLNTGELFF. The CDR3 nucleotides are TGTGCCAGCAGTCCCGATTCCCAATTGAACACCGGAGAGCTGTTTTTT.

J is TRBJ1-5 and V is TRBV7-8, with 8 positions matching TRBD1. The CDR3 is 15 residues long. The V gene end was trimmed by 5 bases and the J gene end by 6 bases; junction bases not matched to a gene: 9. Germline V gives CDR1 SGHVS, CDR2 FQNEAQ. DNA for the CDR3: TGTGCCAGCAGCCCGAAGGCAGGGGGCCGTCAGCCCCAGCATTTT. Translating it yields CASSPKAGGRQPQHF.